Presented here are 3 T cell receptor beta chains from one specimen sequenced in a study of cytomegalovirus exposure and HLA in healthy donors. The primer mix had 60 Vbeta and 13 Jbeta primers. The assay was immunoSEQ multiplex PCR, and TCRdb's table has in-frame clones only and misses some. The table has about 120,000 clones, roughly 79% seen once. The source material was PBMCs. These receptors came from a woman between 18 and 29 years old in good health and CMV-seronegative.

This chain links TRBV27 with TRBJ2-7, with a possible D match to TRBD2 (5 bases). CDR1 and CDR2 (germline): MNHEY, SMNVEV (reference sequence). The CDR3 consists of 13 residues. The germline V and J ends were trimmed by 2 bases and 4 bases, with 9 bases remaining between them. The CDR3 DNA follows: TGTGCCAGCAGTTTAGAGACGGGGTACGAGCAGTACTTC. It encodes CASSLETGYEQYF.

The chain uses TRBV28 and TRBJ1-2, with a possible D match to TRBD1 (5 bases). Trimming removed 10 bases from V and 1 base from J, with 19 bases in between. Germline V CDR1 and CDR2: MDHEN, SYDVKM. The CDR3 spans 15 residues. In nucleotides, the CDR3 is TGTGCCAACCATACGTGTGGGGCTATTAACTATGGCTACACCTTC. Its protein is CANHTCGAINYGYTF.

This clone was found once. This chain connects TRBV2 to TRBJ1-2, with 8 bases that match TRBD1. The V gene end was trimmed by 8 bases and the J gene end by 0 bases; junction bases not matched to a gene: 14. Germline V lookup: CDR1 SNHLY, CDR2 FYNNEI. The CDR3 covers 17 residues. CDR3 in amino acids: CASGITISGGSNYGYTF. CDR3 nucleotides: TGTGCCAGCGGTATTACCATCTCAGGGGGCTCTAACTATGGCTACACCTTC.